Sequencing of this TCR beta chain was carried out in a study of shared T cell receptors in the human thymus. V gave up 2 bases and J gave up 8 bases, with 21 bases separating them. The germline CDR1 and CDR2 sequences are SQVTM and ANQGSEA. This CDR3 has 15 amino acids. Method: immunoSEQ multiplex PCR; TCRdb's copy keeps in-frame clones and lacks some. This sample has approximately 660,000 clones, with 85% to 90% found just once. The same sample was also used in a study of human thymus T cells. From that report: Donor material was obtained from healthy Finnish infants undergoing corrective surgery for congenital heart defects.

The specimen sequenced was thymocytes. J is TRBJ1-2 and V is TRBV29-1; D possibly corresponds to TRBD1 (6 bases). This receptor was obtained from a boy in the first two years of life with a congenital heart defect. CDR3 protein: CSVEKGRGVSEGYTF. In DNA, the CDR3 is TGCAGCGTTGAAAAGGGGAGGGGGGTTTCCGAGGGCTACACCTTC.